The sequence of this TCR beta chain was determined in a study of blood T cell repertoires in COVID-19 (dated by TCRdb to about 2020). Regarding the complete study: Collaborator samples came from the United States, Italy and Spain and covered acute and convalescent phases of COVID-19. The material from the prospective study consisted of cDNA or gDNA derived from T cells, B-cell-depleted T cells, or PBMCs. Subjects who had been exposed to COVID-19, were actively infected with it, or had recovered from it provided the deeply sampled blood TCRbeta repertoires that made up the dataset. A freely available public database, intended as a resource for researchers studying the immune response to SARS-CoV-2, is where the repertoires were released. The samples were drawn from two sources: the first 160 participants of the ongoing ImmuneRACE study, and 1,000 to 1,500 subjects contributed by 6 global collaborators. A de-identified subject ID, COVID-19 status, age in years and sex were almost always included in the sample metadata. Where available, HLA class I and class II types were obtained from metadata supplied by the sample provider rather than from assay-based typing.

The full study reports these points: The quantity of clinical and demographic metadata differed by source and by participant and was supplied without curation.

As to this clone: Its binding antigen is unknown. Base-call qualities are not available, and no considerably larger clone is one nucleotide away.

TCRbeta CDR3 regions were amplified from genomic DNA using the immunoSEQ Assay, a bias-controlled multiplex PCR. Processing in the source paper ran as follows. The number of nucleated cells in each sample was estimated by amplification of reference gene primers within the assay. To quantify the absolute abundance of each unique TCRbeta CDR3 rearrangement, sequence reads were collapsed and filtered. Productive Simpson clonality was computed per sample as the square root of Simpson's diversity index over productive rearrangements. TCRdb stores this immuneACCESS table with in-frame sequences only. Part of the clones is absent; in the studies checked, under half of the shortfall reflects unresolved V genes, and no reason is known for the rest. V, J and clone size are those of that table, while D and trimming were read from the DNA. In all, the sample holds 340,000 or so clones, and approximately 82% of those were seen once. 2.5% to 3.5% of the sample comes from the top ten.

Each collaborating institution followed its own protocols to collect whole blood in K2EDTA tubes. Collaborator samples were shipped for TCRbeta analysis as frozen whole blood, isolated PBMCs, or DNA extracted from either sample type. The sequencing input was peripheral blood. This TCR was recovered from a young man with active or convalescent COVID-19.

The nucleotide sequence reads TGTGCCACCAGCAGAGACAGGGGGCGGGGGACTGAAGCTTTCTTT. The translation is CATSRDRGRGTEAFF. The chain employs TRBV15 and TRBJ1-1; TRBD1 fits 8 bases in the junction. The CDR3 holds 15 amino acids from the cysteine to the phenylalanine. The entry retains the CDR3 DNA only, 45 bases that are in frame from base 1. From V the trimming removes 0 bases and from J it removes 5 bases, while the gene matches leave 5 bases of the junction unaccounted for. CDR1 and CDR2 are read off the germline V gene (reference sequence) as LNHNV and YYDKDF.